This passage covers 30 T cell receptor beta chains from one sample sequenced in a study of human T cells and chemical hapten exposure. Noted time point: patch test 1, 2 weeks after DPC sensitization. Treatment denoted: therapeutic diphenylcyclopropenone sensitization with weekly scalp DPC. MiXCR was run by TCRdb on the RACE reads, yielding one entry per CDR3 protein. The sample lists 80,000 to 100,000 distinct CDR3 sequences, approximately 8% seen once, with under 2% in the top ten. Sequencing used whole blood, obtained in connection with sensitization to the hapten diphenylcyclopropenone (DPC). These receptors all come from a woman in her 30s with alopecia areata. Some clones in this sample may be carry-over from other donors' samples.

This clonotype was picked up many times. The chain joins TRBV6-1 to TRBJ1-6, with TRBD1 matching 8 bases. The J segment lost 6 bases and the V segment lost 8 bases, leaving 6 bases of the junction unmatched. This CDR3 comprises 14 residues. Germline CDR1 MNHNS, CDR2 SASEGT. The CDR3 spells CASGQDRVNSPLHF. The CDR3, as DNA: TGTGCCAGCGGGCAGGACAGGGTTAATTCACCCCTCCACTTT.

The sample holds many counts of this clonotype. The V gene is TRBV27, the J gene TRBJ1-1; the D is unclear. Germline V gene lookup returns CDR1 MNHEY and CDR2 SMNVEV (reference sequence). V was shortened by 5 bases and J by 0 bases, with 7 bases between the two germline ends. The CDR3 totals 13 residues. CDR3 loop: CASSARLNTEAFF. The DNA for the CDR3 is TGTGCCAGCAGTGCCCGATTGAACACTGAAGCTTTCTTT.

This clonotype was recorded many times. J is TRBJ2-7 and V is TRBV7-2; D gene unclear. The CDR3 is 13 amino acids. Germline-derived CDR1 and CDR2 are SGHTA and FQGNSA. The ends were cut back, 2 bases at V and 5 bases at J, with 10 bases in the middle. This chain's CDR3 is CASSLLQIHEQYF. CDR3 DNA sequence: TGTGCCAGCAGCTTACTACAGATACACGAGCAGTACTTC.

This clonotype was observed at least ten times. V is TRBV11-1 and J is TRBJ2-2; 10 bases align to TRBD2. The length of the CDR3 is 15 residues. Germline CDR1 reads SGHAT; CDR2 reads FQDESV (reference sequence). Unmatched junction bases numbered 5, after V lost 6 bases and J lost 4 bases. The CDR3 is CASRPRLAGTGELFF. CDR3 bases: TGTGCCAGCAGACCAAGACTAGCGGGCACCGGGGAGCTGTTTTTT.

This clonotype appeared a few times. The chain combines TRBV11-2 with TRBJ2-1; 8 positions agree with TRBD2. The trim removed 1 base at V and 7 bases at J, leaving 15 bases unmatched. Looked up from germline, CDR1 is SGHAT and CDR2 is FQNNGV. The CDR3 sequence is 18 residues long. The CDR3 spells CASSLVKGRLALMNEQFF. DNA of the CDR3: TGTGCCAGCAGCTTAGTCAAGGGGAGACTAGCGTTGATGAATGAGCAGTTCTTC.

This clonotype has at least ten counts. The chain recombines TRBV27 with TRBJ2-7; TRBD2 might be the D (6 bases). CDR1 MNHEY and CDR2 SMNVEV come from the germline V gene (reference sequence). V was shortened by 6 bases and J by 4 bases, with 13 bases between the two germline ends. The CDR3 has 13 amino acids. CDR3 amino acids: CASSGGEAYEQYF. In nucleotides, the CDR3 is TGTGCCAGCAGCGGAGGGGAGGCATACGAGCAGTACTTC.

This clonotype came up many times. The CDR3: CASSSGGGPSSGNTIYF. CDR3 coding DNA: TGTGCCAGCAGCTCAGGAGGAGGGCCCAGCTCTGGAAACACCATATATTTT. The chain has TRBV7-2 and TRBJ1-3; no clear D. Germline assignment: CDR1 SGHTA and CDR2 FQGNSA. Trimming removed 4 bases at V and 0 bases at J, with 16 bases between. This CDR3 spans 17 amino acids.

The table lists this clonotype with many counts. This chain links TRBV5-5 with TRBJ2-5; D may be TRBD2 (5 bases). The CDR3 totals 15 residues. Trimming took off 2 bases at V and 4 bases at J, with 15 bases between the two ends. Germline CDR1 SGHKS, CDR2 YYEKEE (reference sequence). The DNA of the CDR3 is TGTGCCAGCAGCTTATTGTCGGTTAGCGTAGAGACCCAGTACTTC. Amino acids: CASSLLSVSVETQYF.

DNA for the CDR3: TGTGCCAGCGGGGCACGGACAGCTAACACTGAAGCTTTCTTT. It is translated as CASGARTANTEAFF. The chain carries TRBV12-3 or TRBV12-4 and TRBJ1-1, with D possibly TRBD1 on 6 matching bases. V lost 8 bases and J lost 2, with 15 bases in between. The CDR3 loop spans 14 amino acids.

Many counts were recorded for this clonotype. The chain employs TRBV7-8 and TRBJ2-3; TRBD2 is a possible D gene (5 bases). The ends were cut back, 0 bases at V and 6 bases at J, with 10 bases in the middle. Germline CDR1 reads SGHVS; CDR2 reads FQNEAQ. The CDR3 runs to 14 residues. CDR3 nucleotides: TGTGCCAGCAGCTTAGCTTTGGGAGTCGATACGCAGTATTTT. Translated, it gives CASSLALGVDTQYF.

The sample holds many counts of this clonotype. This sequence joins TRBV11-3 and TRBJ2-3; unclear D gene. The CDR3 length is 17 residues. Trimming left V 5 bases short and J 3 bases short, with 21 bases between. Germline lookup yields CDR1 SGHNT and CDR2 YENEEA. The CDR3 DNA follows: TGTGCCAGCAGCCCCCGAGTGGCTGGGGAAGCGACAGATACGCAGTATTTT. Amino acids: CASSPRVAGEATDTQYF.

This clonotype was picked up a small number of times. A junction boundary mismatches the germline segment, possibly from a read error. The V call is TRBV11-1, the J call TRBJ2-3; weak D call: TRBD2 (6 bases). This CDR3 contains 12 residues. Germline CDR1 SGHAT, CDR2 FQDESV (reference sequence). The CDR3 coding sequence is TGTGCCAACAGCCGTAGCGGCGGAGAGGAGTATTTT. It is translated as CANSRSGGEEYF.

This clonotype was seen a handful of times. This sequence joins TRBV20-1 and TRBJ2-1, with a weak D call TRBD2 (6 bases). This CDR3 spans 12 amino acids. In germline, CDR1 is DFQATT, CDR2 SNEGSKA (reference sequence). The V and J ends lost 6 bases and 7 bases respectively, with 13 bases between them. This chain's CDR3 is CSAQRAGNEQFF. The CDR3, as DNA: TGCAGTGCGCAGAGGGCGGGAAATGAGCAGTTCTTC.

This clonotype was counted ten times or more. The chain is built from TRBV7-2 and TRBJ1-1; maybe TRBD1 (5 bases). From germline, CDR1 is SGHTA and CDR2 FQGNSA. The CDR3 is 13 residues long. V shed 4 bases and J shed 3 bases, with 9 bases lying between them. DNA of the CDR3: TGTGCCAGCAGCTCCGGGACTTACACTGAAGCTTTCTTT. Translation gives CASSSGTYTEAFF.

The chain uses TRBV20-1 and TRBJ2-3; D remains ambiguous. Deletions cut 0 bases from V and 2 bases from J, with 6 bases between. Germline CDR1 DFQATT, CDR2 SNEGSKA (reference sequence). The CDR3 is made up of 13 amino acids. For the CDR3, the DNA is TGCAGTGCTAGAGATCCAGACACAGATACGCAGTATTTT. It is translated as CSARDPDTDTQYF.

As for this clonotype: This clone may be a read error of a much larger clone one base away. The CDR3 does not close with the conserved phenylalanine or tryptophan, likely indicating a read error. The V gene is TRBV7-2, the J gene TRBJ1-2, with 7 nucleotides matching TRBD1. The germline V gene has CDR1 SGHTA and CDR2 FQGNSA. CDR3 length equals 13 residues. J was trimmed by 8 bases and V by 5 bases; bases with no gene match: 8. CDR3 bases: TGTGCCAGCAGCGCGGGACAGTCAAGAGGCTACACCTTA. It translates to CASSAGQSRGYTL.

This clonotype showed up many times. J is TRBJ2-3 and V is TRBV20-1; D gene unclear. Trimming shortened V by 2 bases and J by 11 bases, and 2 bases separated the two germline ends. The germline gives CDR1 DFQATT, CDR2 SNEGSKA (reference sequence). The CDR3 has 8 amino acids. CDR3 sequence: CSARKQYF. CDR3 coding DNA: TGCAGTGCTAGAAAGCAGTATTTT.

This clonotype was seen a few times. This chain joins TRBV20-1 and TRBJ1-1; D gene uncertain. V gave up 6 bases and J gave up 10 bases, with 6 bases separating them. Per germline, CDR1 DFQATT and CDR2 SNEGSKA (reference sequence). The CDR3 contains 8 residues. CDR3 nucleotides: TGCAGTGCCCCGGGAGCTTTCTTT. The encoded protein is CSAPGAFF.

The V gene is TRBV18, the J gene TRBJ1-1, with 9 bases that match TRBD1. CDR3 length: 15 residues. Germline V gene lookup returns CDR1 KGHSH and CDR2 LQKENI. Trimming cost V 4 bases and J 5 bases; bases outside gene matches: 8. Written as DNA, the CDR3 is TGTGCCAGCTCACTTCAACAGGGGGCTTGGACTGAAGCTTTCTTT. This sequence encodes CASSLQQGAWTEAFF.

There are many counts of this clonotype. The genes are TRBV3-1 and TRBJ1-2, with a possible D match to TRBD1 (5 bases). V gave up 4 bases and J gave up 4 bases, with 10 bases separating them. Germline CDR1 reads LGHDT; CDR2 reads YNNKEL (reference sequence). CDR3 length: 13 residues. For the CDR3, the DNA is TGTGCCAGCAGCCCTGGACACTTCTATGGCTACACCTTC. Amino acid sequence: CASSPGHFYGYTF.

This sequence joins TRBV12-3 or TRBV12-4 and TRBJ1-1; no clear D gene. CDR3 size: 13 residues. The V end lost 4 bases, the J end lost 0 bases, and 6 bases lay between the germline ends. The CDR3: CASSWALNTEAFF. The CDR3, as DNA: TGTGCCAGCAGTTGGGCCCTGAACACTGAAGCTTTCTTT.

This clonotype was counted at least ten times. The chain links TRBV5-1 to TRBJ2-7; maybe TRBD2 (5 bases). This CDR3 region has 14 residues. Germline values: CDR1 SGHRS, CDR2 YFSETQ. The germline V and J ends were trimmed by 1 base and 4 bases, with 12 bases remaining between them. The CDR3 is CASSLSGSQYEQYF. The CDR3, as DNA: TGCGCCAGCAGCTTGAGCGGCAGTCAATACGAGCAGTACTTC.

V usage is TRBV3-1 and J usage is TRBJ1-5; D is uncertain. CDR3 length equals 15 residues. The V and J ends lost 1 base and 1 base respectively, with 8 bases between them. CDR1 is LGHDT and CDR2 is YNNKEL in the germline V gene (reference sequence). The DNA for the CDR3 is TGTGCCAGCAGCCAAGGTGAAGGGAGCAATCAGCCCCAGCATTTT. Translating it yields CASSQGEGSNQPQHF. Looking up the rest from reference TRBV3-1 and TRBJ1-5 gives the full variable domain: DTAVSQTPKYLVTQMGNDKSIKCEQNLGHDTMYWYKQDSKKFLKIMFSYNNKELIINETVPNRFSPKSPDKAHLNLHINSLELGDSAVYFCASSQGEGSNQPQHFGDGTRLSIL.

In this sample, this clonotype turned up many times. The V and J genes are TRBV6-5 and TRBJ1-2, with TRBD1 matching 10 bases. Losses at the gene ends were 2 bases for V and 7 bases for J; bases not matched to a gene: 1. Germline CDR1 is MNHEY and CDR2 is SVGAGI. This CDR3 is 13 amino acids long. CDR3 bases: TGTGCCAGCAGTTACGGGACAGGGGTTGGCTACACCTTC. Translating gives CASSYGTGVGYTF.

This clonotype has more than one count but fewer than ten. The chain joins TRBV25-1 to TRBJ1-4; 8 nucleotides align to TRBD1. CDR3 size: 19 residues. After removal of 1 base from V and 0 bases from J, the junction contained 10 bases not matched to a gene. Germline lookup yields CDR1 MGHDK and CDR2 SYGVNS. CDR3 coding DNA: TGTGCCAGCAGTGAATCAAAGTTCAGGGGGCTCTCAACTAATGAAAAACTGTTTTTT. Amino acids: CASSESKFRGLSTNEKLFF.

This clonotype was picked up a small number of times. The chain combines TRBV30 with TRBJ1-2; D remains ambiguous. V dropped 4 bases and J dropped 1 base, with 13 bases sitting between them. The CDR3 is made up of 14 amino acids. Germline CDR1 and CDR2: GTSNPN and SVGIG (reference sequence). The CDR3 nucleotides read TGTGCCTGGACCAACAGAGGGTTTAACTATGGCTACACCTTC. This encodes CAWTNRGFNYGYTF.

This clonotype was recorded many times. The genes are TRBV12-3 or TRBV12-4 and TRBJ1-4; weak D call: TRBD1 (5 bases). The germline V and J ends were trimmed by 3 bases and 0 bases, with 17 bases remaining between them. The CDR3 runs to 18 residues. CDR3 bases: TGTGCCAGCAGTTTTTCCCACGGGGAGGGGACAACTAATGAAAAACTGTTTTTT. This gives the protein CASSFSHGEGTTNEKLFF.

V is TRBV4-1 and J is TRBJ1-2, with 7 bases fitting TRBD1. V shed 0 bases and J 5 bases; nucleotides not matched to a gene: 12. Germline V gene sequence: CDR1 MGHRA, CDR2 YSYEKL. The CDR3 consists of 17 residues. In nucleotides, the CDR3 is TGCGCCAGCAGCCAAGATTTAGGGACAGCCAGCTTTTATGGCTACACCTTC. This translates into CASSQDLGTASFYGYTF.

In this sample, this clonotype turned up many times. V usage is TRBV6-1 and J usage is TRBJ1-1; 8 nucleotides agree with TRBD1. The V segment lost 6 bases and the J segment 1 base; nucleotides outside the gene matches: 7. Germline V gene sequence: CDR1 MNHNS, CDR2 SASEGT. This CDR3 has 15 residues. As DNA, the CDR3 is TGTGCCAGCAGAGAACCCGGGACAGGGAACACTGAAGCTTTCTTT. Translation: CASREPGTGNTEAFF.

The chain combines TRBV19 with TRBJ1-5; a possible D gene is TRBD1 (6 bases). CDR3 length: 15 residues. The V gene lost 6 bases and the J gene lost 4 bases, with 16 bases spanning the gap. Germline-derived CDR1 and CDR2 are LNHDA and SQIVND (reference sequence). The CDR3 sequence: CASRWSGTINQPQHF. The CDR3 coding sequence is TGTGCCAGTAGGTGGTCGGGGACAATAAATCAGCCCCAGCATTTT.